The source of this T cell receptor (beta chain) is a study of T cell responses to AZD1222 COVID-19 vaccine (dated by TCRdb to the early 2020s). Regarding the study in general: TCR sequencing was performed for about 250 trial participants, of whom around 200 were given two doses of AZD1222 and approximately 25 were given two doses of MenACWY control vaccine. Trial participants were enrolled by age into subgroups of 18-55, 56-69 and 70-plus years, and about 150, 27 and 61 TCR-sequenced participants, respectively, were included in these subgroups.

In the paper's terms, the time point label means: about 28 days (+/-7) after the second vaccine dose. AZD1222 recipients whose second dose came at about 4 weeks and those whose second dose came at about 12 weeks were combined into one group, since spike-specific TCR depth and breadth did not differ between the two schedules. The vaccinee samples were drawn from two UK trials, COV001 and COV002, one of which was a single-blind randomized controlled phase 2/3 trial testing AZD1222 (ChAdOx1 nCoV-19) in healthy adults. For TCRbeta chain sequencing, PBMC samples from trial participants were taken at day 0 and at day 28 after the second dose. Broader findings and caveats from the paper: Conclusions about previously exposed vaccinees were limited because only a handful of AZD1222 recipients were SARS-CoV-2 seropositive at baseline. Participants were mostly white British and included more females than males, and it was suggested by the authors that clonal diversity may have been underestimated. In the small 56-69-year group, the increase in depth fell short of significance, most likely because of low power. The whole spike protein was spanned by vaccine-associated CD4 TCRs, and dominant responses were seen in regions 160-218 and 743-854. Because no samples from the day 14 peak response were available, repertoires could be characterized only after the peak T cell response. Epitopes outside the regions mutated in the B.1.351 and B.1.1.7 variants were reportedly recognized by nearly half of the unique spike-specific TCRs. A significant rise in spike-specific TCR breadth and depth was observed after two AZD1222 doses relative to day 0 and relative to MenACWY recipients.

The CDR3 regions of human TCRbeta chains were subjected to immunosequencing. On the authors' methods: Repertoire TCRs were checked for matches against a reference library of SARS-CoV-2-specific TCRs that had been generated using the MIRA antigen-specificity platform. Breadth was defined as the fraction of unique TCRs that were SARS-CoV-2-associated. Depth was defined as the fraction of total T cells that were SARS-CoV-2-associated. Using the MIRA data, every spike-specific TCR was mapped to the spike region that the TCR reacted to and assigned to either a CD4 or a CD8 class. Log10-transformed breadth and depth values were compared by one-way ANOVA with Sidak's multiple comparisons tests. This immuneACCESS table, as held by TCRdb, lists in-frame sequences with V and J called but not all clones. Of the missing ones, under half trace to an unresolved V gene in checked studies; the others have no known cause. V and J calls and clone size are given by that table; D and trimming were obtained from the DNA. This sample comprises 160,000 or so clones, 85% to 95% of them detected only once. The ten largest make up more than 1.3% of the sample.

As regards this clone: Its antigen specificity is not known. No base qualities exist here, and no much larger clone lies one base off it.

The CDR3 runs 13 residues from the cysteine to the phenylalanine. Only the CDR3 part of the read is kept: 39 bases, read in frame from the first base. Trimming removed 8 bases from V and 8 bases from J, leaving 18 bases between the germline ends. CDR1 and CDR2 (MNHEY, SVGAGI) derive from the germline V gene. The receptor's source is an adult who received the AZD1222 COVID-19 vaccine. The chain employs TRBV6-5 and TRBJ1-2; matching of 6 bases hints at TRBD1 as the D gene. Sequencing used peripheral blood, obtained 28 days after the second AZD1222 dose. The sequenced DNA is TGTGCCAGCGAGCCACCGGGGGGCTGGGGCTACACCTTC. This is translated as CASEPPGGWGYTF.